Given below is one T cell receptor (beta chain) in context. Generated by immunoSEQ multiplex PCR, the TCRdb table keeps only in-frame clones and is missing some. The sample has around 90,000 clones; around 94% are singletons. This sample is part of a study of technical replicates of blood from a handful of donors. V was cut by 11 bases and J by 10 bases, with 11 bases left in between. CDR1 WNHNN and CDR2 SYGVQD come from the germline V gene (reference sequence). There are 9 residues in the CDR3. This receptor was taken from a human donor in good health. This chain links TRBV10-1 with TRBJ1-2, with D possibly TRBD1 on 5 matching bases. Specimen: T cells isolated from PBMCs. DNA for the CDR3: TGCGCCGCCGGGGGTTTCTACACCTTC. This gives the protein CAAGGFYTF.